This entry is about one T cell receptor beta chain. The antigen is not known. The sample is drawn from a study of relationships among human T cell subsets. CDR1 MDHEN and CDR2 SYDVKM come from the germline V gene. With 7 bases removed from V and 9 bases from J, the gap between germline ends came to 22 bases. CDR3 size: 15 residues. Whole-study findings and limits: Substantial CDR3 sharing among Th1, Th2 and regulatory cells suggested stochastic fate choice. Some CD4+CD8+ double-positive cells may remain after bead sorting. Regulatory and Th2 subsets had few clones over 100 reads, unlike CD8+ cytotoxic cells. No significant subset differences appeared in V, D, J use, CDR3 length or N-additions.

The T cell receptor alpha and beta CDR3 regions were amplified from mRNA by semiquantitative ARM-PCR. In ARM-PCR, communal superprimers followed tagged nested gene-specific primers for exponential amplification. TCRdb fed the multiplex PCR reads into MiXCR, producing one record per CDR3 protein. The sample lists 11,000 to 15,000 distinct CDR3 sequences; approximately 60% were seen once. Regulatory T cells were selected from positively selected CD4+ cells using anti-CD25 beads. This chain joins TRBV28 and TRBJ2-1; TRBD1 might be the D (7 bases). Sample: Tregs sorted from blood. The receptor was isolated from a man in his forties or fifties in good health. CDR3 sequence (DNA): TGTGCCAGCACCCTTACGGAGGGACAGATCAGTGAGCAGTTCTTC. It encodes CASTLTEGQISEQFF.